The source of this TCR beta chain is a study of CD8 T cells in ankylosing spondylitis. Study outcomes and limitations: Both synovial fluid and blood in reactive arthritis had previously been reported to carry some motif variants. Characteristic, it appeared, of ankylosing spondylitis blood was a TCR beta motif of several highly homologous variants. Disease-linked clones, CD8+, were relatively rare in peripheral blood.

This clonotype was counted many times. Antigen unknown. The TCR beta libraries were generated through quantitative 5'-RACE incorporating molecular barcodes. A single record per CDR3 protein comes from TCRdb applying MiXCR to the 5' RACE reads. Among 150,000 or so distinct CDR3 sequences listed, 15% to 20% were seen once. V trimming: 3 bases; J trimming: 4 bases; junction bases outside the gene matches: 8. CDR3 length equals 16 residues. In germline, CDR1 is SGHRS, CDR2 YFSETQ. The TCR originated in a male donor with ankylosing spondylitis or in good health (not recorded which). The source material was blood, either unsorted or a sorted T cell fraction (not recorded which). This chain joins TRBV5-1 and TRBJ2-5; 11 positions match TRBD2. CDR3 nucleotides: TGCGCCAGCAGCTCGCGACTAGCGGGATCCGGAGAGACCCAGTACTTC. Translating it yields CASSSRLAGSGETQYF.